A single sample gave rise to the 28 T cell receptor beta chains below, sequenced in a study of cytomegalovirus exposure and HLA in healthy donors. The PCR was carried out with 60 Vbeta primers and 13 Jbeta primers. The table came from immunoSEQ multiplex PCR; TCRdb's copy has only in-frame clones and leaves some out. The sample has around 48,000 clones. Sequencing input: PBMCs. These receptors were collected from a female donor in good health and CMV-seronegative.

The rearrangement joins TRBV27 to TRBJ2-7; tentatively, D is TRBD2 (9 bases). V lost 3 bases, J lost 6 bases, and 18 bases lay in between. The CDR3 is 15 residues long. Germline CDR1 and CDR2: MNHEY and SMNVEV (reference sequence). CDR3 coding DNA: TGTGCCAGCAGTTTGGAGGCGGGAGGGACAGGCGAGCAGTACTTC. Translated, it gives CASSLEAGGTGEQYF.

The chain has TRBV4-3 and TRBJ2-7; 7 bases are shared with TRBD1. The trim removed 2 bases at V and 2 bases at J, leaving 3 bases unmatched. CDR1 LGHNA and CDR2 YSLEER come from the germline V gene. This CDR3 spans 14 amino acids. The CDR3 region is CASSQIQGPYEQYF. The CDR3 DNA reads as TGCGCCAGCAGCCAAATACAGGGGCCCTACGAGCAGTACTTC.

V is TRBV27 and J is TRBJ2-7; perhaps TRBD2 as D (5 bases). Germline CDR1 MNHEY, CDR2 SMNVEV (reference sequence). V was shortened by 0 bases and J by 2 bases, with 14 bases between the two germline ends. This CDR3 region has 16 residues. CDR3 sequence reads: CASSLSGGWSAYEQYF. The CDR3 DNA sequence: TGTGCCAGCAGTTTATCGGGCGGGTGGAGCGCCTACGAGCAGTACTTC.

This rearrangement joins TRBV5-1 to TRBJ1-2, with TRBD1 as a possible D gene (5 bases). The germline gives CDR1 SGHRS, CDR2 YFSETQ. The CDR3 is 15 residues long. Trimming shortened V by 4 bases and J by 4 bases, and 17 bases separated the two germline ends. The CDR3 DNA reads as TGCGCCAGCAGCGGGGGGGGTTCACCCTCCTATGGCTACACCTTC. It specifies CASSGGGSPSYGYTF.

The genes are TRBV7-9 and TRBJ1-2; 7 bases agree with TRBD1. The CDR3 is made up of 16 amino acids. Looked up from germline, CDR1 is SEHNR and CDR2 is FQNEAQ (reference sequence). After removal of 5 bases from V and 2 bases from J, the junction contained 11 bases not matched to a gene. CDR3 residues: CASSPRLTGQNYGYTF. The CDR3 coding sequence is TGTGCCAGCAGCCCACGACTGACAGGGCAGAACTATGGCTACACCTTC.

The chain recombines TRBV10-1 with TRBJ1-1; D is unresolved. The CDR3 is made up of 14 amino acids. The germline V gene has CDR1 WNHNN and CDR2 SYGVQD (reference sequence). V was trimmed by 2 bases and J by 0 bases, leaving 7 bases between them. The CDR3 spells CASSERRMNTEAFF. Here the CDR3 DNA reads TGCGCCAGCAGTGAGAGGCGGATGAACACTGAAGCTTTCTTT.

The chain carries TRBV30 and TRBJ1-5; no clear D. Germline V gene data show CDR1 as GTSNPN and CDR2 as SVGIG (reference sequence). The CDR3 is 13 residues long. V gave up 0 bases and J gave up 5 bases, with 8 bases separating them. CDR3 residues: CAWSVWGDQPQHF. In DNA, the CDR3 is TGTGCCTGGAGTGTATGGGGAGATCAGCCCCAGCATTTT.

This chain uses TRBV29-1 with TRBJ2-2; perhaps TRBD1 as D (6 bases). The CDR3 covers 13 residues. The V gene's germline CDR1 is SQVTM and CDR2 ANQGSEA. V dropped 7 bases and J dropped 7 bases, with 16 bases sitting between them. The CDR3 coding sequence is TGCAGCGCCGACACCGGGACACTCGGGGAGCTGTTTTTT. Its translation is CSADTGTLGELFF.

The gene calls are TRBV5-1 and TRBJ1-1; maybe TRBD1 (5 bases). This CDR3 has 15 amino acids. Germline-derived CDR1 and CDR2 are SGHRS and YFSETQ. V dropped 0 bases and J dropped 4 bases, with 13 bases sitting between them. CDR3 sequence (DNA): TGCGCCAGCAGCTTGGGAGCAGGGCGTAGCACTGAAGCTTTCTTT. Its protein product is CASSLGAGRSTEAFF.

J is TRBJ2-7 and V is TRBV6-5; D is possibly TRBD2 (6 bases). Germline loops: CDR1 MNHEY, CDR2 SVGAGI. With 0 bases removed from V and 0 bases from J, the gap between germline ends came to 12 bases. CDR3 length: 16 amino acids. The CDR3 nucleotides are TGTGCCAGCAGTTACTCACCCGGGAGTACCTCCTACGAGCAGTACTTC. Residues: CASSYSPGSTSYEQYF.

V usage is TRBV19 and J usage is TRBJ2-1, with 7 bases identical to TRBD2. The CDR3 length is 14 residues. The V and J ends lost 5 bases and 10 bases, in that order; junction bases with no gene match: 11. Germline CDR1 is LNHDA and CDR2 is SQIVND (reference sequence). The CDR3, as DNA: TGTGCCAGTAGTCGCGGAAGGACTAGTCCGGAGCAGTTCTTC. Amino acids: CASSRGRTSPEQFF.

V is TRBV4-2 and J is TRBJ2-3; TRBD2 agrees at 9 bases. CDR1 and CDR2 from the germline V gene are LGHNA and YNFKEQ. The CDR3 sequence is 17 residues long. Trimming cost V 0 bases and J 2 bases; bases outside gene matches: 6. CDR3 amino acids: CASSQDGAGGDTDTQYF. CDR3 DNA sequence: TGTGCCAGCAGCCAAGATGGGGCGGGAGGGGACACAGATACGCAGTATTTT.

The V and J genes are TRBV11-2 and TRBJ1-2; D is uncertain. Germline V gene data show CDR1 as SGHAT and CDR2 as FQNNGV. The CDR3 has 14 amino acids. The germline V and J ends were trimmed by 1 base and 4 bases, with 10 bases remaining between them. Written as DNA, the CDR3 is TGTGCCAGCAGCTTAGGAGGTCCTGTCTATGGCTACACCTTC. Residues: CASSLGGPVYGYTF.

The chain combines TRBV30 with TRBJ1-2, with TRBD1 as a possible D gene (5 bases). This CDR3 has 12 residues. Looked up from germline, CDR1 is GTSNPN and CDR2 is SVGIG (reference sequence). V was pared by 4 bases and J by 3 bases, with 9 bases between. The DNA for the CDR3 is TGTGCCTGGATGGCGACAGACTATGGCTACACCTTC. Protein product: CAWMATDYGYTF.

The chain links TRBV30 to TRBJ2-3; D is possibly TRBD1 (6 bases). CDR1 and CDR2 (germline): GTSNPN, SVGIG (reference sequence). The CDR3 is 15 amino acids. Trimming left V 0 bases short and J 1 base short, with 11 bases between. Here the CDR3 reads CAWSVLAGGTDTQYF. CDR3 DNA sequence: TGTGCCTGGAGTGTCCTCGCAGGGGGCACAGATACGCAGTATTTT.

The chain recombines TRBV9 with TRBJ1-4; D may be TRBD1 (5 bases). V was pared by 3 bases and J by 0 bases, with 15 bases between. The CDR3 covers 17 residues. The germline V gene has CDR1 SGDLS and CDR2 YYNGEE. The CDR3 DNA reads TGTGCCAGCAGCGGAGAGAGTACAGGAGCAACTAATGAAAAACTGTTTTTT. Its protein product is CASSGESTGATNEKLFF. The variable domain in full, with the rest retrieved from reference TRBV9 and TRBJ1-4, is DSGVTQTPKHLITATGQRVTLRCSPRSGDLSVYWYQQSLDQGLQFLIQYYNGEERAKGNILERFSAQQFPDLHSELNLSSLELGDSALYFCASSGESTGATNEKLFFGSGTQLSVL.

The chain recombines TRBV9 with TRBJ2-5, with 7 bases aligning to TRBD2. CDR1 and CDR2 (germline): SGDLS, YYNGEE. The CDR3 spans 17 residues. V dropped 3 bases and J dropped 5; count of bases not matched to a gene: 16. CDR3 DNA: TGTGCCAGCAGCGCTGCGGTCGGGGAGGGCCGGGGGGAGACCCAGTACTTC. It translates to CASSAAVGEGRGETQYF. The full variable domain, rest sourced from reference TRBV9 and TRBJ2-5, is DSGVTQTPKHLITATGQRVTLRCSPRSGDLSVYWYQQSLDQGLQFLIQYYNGEERAKGNILERFSAQQFPDLHSELNLSSLELGDSALYFCASSAAVGEGRGETQYFGPGTRLLVL.

This sequence joins TRBV27 and TRBJ2-5; D perhaps matches TRBD2 (6 bases). The CDR3 sequence is 15 residues long. The V and J ends lost 3 bases and 5 bases respectively, with 16 bases between them. The germline V gene encodes CDR1 MNHEY and CDR2 SMNVEV (reference sequence). This chain's CDR3 is CASSFGGSSRETQYF. CDR3 coding DNA: TGTGCCAGCAGTTTTGGGGGGTCTAGTAGGGAGACCCAGTACTTC.

This chain uses TRBV5-1 with TRBJ2-1; possible D gene TRBD2, 7 bases. This CDR3 has 16 amino acids. With 0 bases removed from V and 10 bases from J, the gap between germline ends came to 20 bases. From germline, CDR1 is SGHRS and CDR2 YFSETQ. CDR3: CASSLEGGGRRWEQFF. The CDR3 coding sequence is TGCGCCAGCAGCTTGGAAGGCGGGGGCCGACGGTGGGAGCAGTTCTTC.

The chain combines TRBV4-1 with TRBJ2-3, with 7 bases identical to TRBD2. V was clipped by 0 bases and J by 8 bases; unmatched bases: 17. Germline CDR1 is MGHRA and CDR2 is YSYEKL. The CDR3 loop spans 18 amino acids. Written as DNA, the CDR3 is TGCGCCAGCAGCCAAGATTTGGCGGGAGCGGGGATCGGAGGTACGCAGTATTTT. It is translated as CASSQDLAGAGIGGTQYF.

The genes are TRBV5-4 and TRBJ2-1, with 9 bases that match TRBD2. CDR1 and CDR2 (germline): SGHNT, YYREEE (reference sequence). With 7 bases clipped from V and 1 base from J, the junction kept 9 bases outside the gene matches. The CDR3 spans 16 residues. Here the CDR3 DNA reads TGTGCCAGCGAGGCGGGAGGGCCCGGGTCCTACAATGAGCAGTTCTTC. Protein product: CASEAGGPGSYNEQFF.

This chain connects TRBV11-3 to TRBJ2-3, with unresolved D. Germline CDR1 reads SGHNT; CDR2 reads YENEEA. Trimming pared 1 base from V and 2 bases from J, leaving 7 bases between. The CDR3 totals 14 residues. The CDR3 loop is CASSLGGDTDTQYF. DNA for the CDR3: TGTGCCAGCAGCTTAGGCGGAGACACAGATACGCAGTATTTT.

This chain uses TRBV30 with TRBJ1-5; 7 bases are a match to TRBD1. CDR1 is GTSNPN, CDR2 SVGIG, per germline (reference sequence). V shed 8 bases and J 3 bases; nucleotides not matched to a gene: 10. The CDR3 sequence is 14 residues long. CDR3 bases: TGTGCCGGATCCTACAGGGGAAACAATCAGCCCCAGCATTTT. Translating it yields CAGSYRGNNQPQHF.

The V and J genes are TRBV6-1 and TRBJ1-2, with no clear D. V lost 7 bases, J lost 5 bases, and 14 bases lay in between. Looked up from germline, CDR1 is MNHNS and CDR2 is SASEGT. The CDR3 has 13 residues. CDR3 sequence reads: CASIEAFNYGYTF. CDR3 bases: TGTGCCAGCATCGAGGCCTTCAATTATGGCTACACCTTC.

This rearrangement joins TRBV28 to TRBJ2-7; TRBD1 might be the D (5 bases). The CDR3 is 14 amino acids. CDR1 is MDHEN and CDR2 is SYDVKM in the germline V gene. Trimming removed 3 bases at V and 2 bases at J, with 11 bases between. CDR3 nucleotides: TGTGCCAGCAGTTTCCGACAGACCACCTACGAGCAGTACTTC. Protein sequence: CASSFRQTTYEQYF.

V and J are TRBV25-1 and TRBJ2-5, with 9 bases aligning to TRBD2. The J call is uncertain, as TRBJ2-7 better fits the DNA end. The CDR3 contains 14 residues. Germline V CDR1 and CDR2: MGHDK, SYGVNS. The CDR3 DNA reads as TGTGCCAGCAGTGAAGGCGGGAGGGCAGGCGAGCAGTACTTC. This sequence encodes CASSEGGRAGEQYF.

The CDR3 coding sequence is TGTGCCAGCAGCTCACCTACAGGGAAAGCTAACTATGGCTACACCTTC. Residues: CASSSPTGKANYGYTF. The J gene is TRBJ1-2, the V gene TRBV5-8; D is perhaps TRBD1 (6 bases). The CDR3 sequence is 16 residues long. Germline V gives CDR1 SGHTS, CDR2 YDEGEE. Trimming took off 3 bases at V and 0 bases at J, with 15 bases between the two ends.

J is TRBJ2-7 and V is TRBV5-1; D gene ambiguous. The CDR3 runs to 14 residues. Germline assignment: CDR1 SGHRS and CDR2 YFSETQ. Trimming left V 0 bases short and J 3 bases short, with 10 bases between. The CDR3 loop reads CASSLVTSRYEQYF. As DNA, the CDR3 is TGCGCCAGCAGCTTGGTTACCTCGCGCTACGAGCAGTACTTC.